This record concerns one T cell receptor (beta chain) sequence. As yet, its antigen is unknown. The data were produced by immunoSEQ multiplex PCR, yet TCRdb's version contains in-frame clones alone and is incomplete. The sample shows fewer than 20,000 clones, 88% of them seen only once. After removal of 0 bases from V and 4 bases from J, the junction contained 3 bases not matched to a gene. The CDR3 length is 15 residues. Per germline, CDR1 SGHRS and CDR2 YFSETQ. The sample comes from a study of T cell repertoires in ileal Crohn's disease. Across the study: Median disease duration was nearly eight years; roughly 40% smoked at surgery. About half of patients got postoperative therapy: around ten thiopurines, around 19 anti-TNF.

General observations from the study: Sorted CD8 T cells held more high-frequency clones than CD4. Clonal expansions were more frequent in active smokers than non-smokers at surgery.

The V gene is TRBV5-1, the J gene TRBJ2-1, with 8 bases that match TRBD2. The receptor was derived from an adult with Crohn's disease. Sequenced: ileal tissue. The CDR3 protein is CASSLGAGAYNEQFF. In nucleotides, the CDR3 is TGCGCCAGCAGCTTGGGAGCGGGAGCTTACAATGAGCAGTTCTTC.